These 25 T cell receptor beta chains were all obtained from the same sample, sequenced in a study of blood T cell repertoires in COVID-19. The table came from immunoSEQ multiplex PCR; TCRdb's copy has only in-frame clones and leaves some out. The table lists over 75,000 clones, around four fifths of them singletons. Sequencing was carried out using peripheral blood. The receptor source for this set is a human donor in a cohort sampled during active COVID-19.

This rearrangement joins TRBV4-2 to TRBJ2-1; 9 bases agree with TRBD1. The CDR3 spans 15 residues. Germline V CDR1 and CDR2: LGHNA, YNFKEQ. The V segment lost 5 bases and the J segment 2 bases; nucleotides outside the gene matches: 4. The CDR3 DNA is TGTGCCAGCAGCAAAACAGGGGGCCCCTACAATGAGCAGTTCTTC. Translated, it gives CASSKTGGPYNEQFF.

This chain links TRBV18 with TRBJ2-6, with 7 bases fitting TRBD1. The CDR3 runs 16 residues. Trimming took 3 bases from V and 0 from J; bases not matched to a gene: 2. Germline CDR1 KGHSH, CDR2 LQKENI. CDR3 coding DNA: TGTGCCAGCTCACCGGACAGGCCCTCTGGGGCCAACGTCCTGACTTTC. Amino acid sequence: CASSPDRPSGANVLTF.

The chain uses TRBV4-1 and TRBJ2-1; 8 positions match TRBD2. Germline CDR1 is MGHRA and CDR2 is YSYEKL. V was pared by 2 bases and J by 0 bases, with 3 bases of the junction left unmatched. There are 16 residues in the CDR3. The DNA of the CDR3 is TGCGCCAGCAGCCAAACGGGGGGGCACTCCTACAATGAGCAGTTCTTC. Translated, it gives CASSQTGGHSYNEQFF.

The J gene is TRBJ1-4, the V gene TRBV11-3, with TRBD1 matching over 8 bases. Germline V lookup: CDR1 SGHNT, CDR2 YENEEA. J gave up 8 bases and V 6 bases, and 5 bases lay outside the gene matches. CDR3 length equals 13 residues. CDR3 nucleotides: TGTGCCAGCAGTCAGGGGGCCGGGGAAAAACTGTTTTTT. Its translation: CASSQGAGEKLFF.

The chain recombines TRBV4-2 with TRBJ2-7, with 8 bases matching TRBD2. Germline V CDR1 and CDR2: LGHNA, YNFKEQ. This CDR3 comprises 15 residues. V gave up 1 base and J gave up 7 bases; unmatched junction bases: 9. The CDR3 here is CASSQVTGGQLEQYF. In DNA, the CDR3 is TGTGCCAGCAGCCAAGTAACGGGAGGGCAGCTTGAGCAGTACTTC.

This chain links TRBV6-2 or TRBV6-3 with TRBJ2-5; 7 bases are shared with TRBD1. There are 16 residues in the CDR3. V was pared by 0 bases and J by 5 bases, with 9 bases of the junction left unmatched. The V gene's germline CDR1 is MNHEY and CDR2 SVGEGT. The DNA of the CDR3 is TGTGCCAGCAGTTACTCAATGGGACAGCCGACGGAGACCCAGTACTTC. This gives the protein CASSYSMGQPTETQYF.

The V and J genes are TRBV2 and TRBJ2-5; TRBD1 might be the D (7 bases). This CDR3 region has 15 residues. The germline V gene encodes CDR1 SNHLY and CDR2 FYNNEI. V shed 3 bases and J shed 2 bases, with 13 bases lying between them. CDR3 sequence (DNA): TGTGCCAGCAGTGACTGGGCAGGGGGGCAAGAGACCCAGTACTTC. Translating gives CASSDWAGGQETQYF.

This clone is termed medium-sized. The chain's CDR3 is CASSETGGDYEQYF. CDR3 sequence (DNA): TGTGCCAGCAGTGAGACAGGGGGGGACTACGAGCAGTACTTC. The chain employs TRBV28 and TRBJ2-7, with TRBD1 matching over 9 bases. The CDR3 is made up of 14 amino acids. The germline CDR1 and CDR2 sequences are MDHEN and SYDVKM. V shed 5 bases, J shed 3 bases, and the junction held 5 bases outside the gene matches.

The chain couples TRBV2 to TRBJ1-3, with 9 bases aligning to TRBD1. The germline CDR1 and CDR2 sequences are SNHLY and FYNNEI. J was trimmed by 0 bases and V by 6 bases; bases with no gene match: 12. The CDR3 is 18 residues long. This CDR3 reads CASRSGTGLILSGNTIYF. The CDR3 DNA is TGTGCCAGCAGAAGCGGGACAGGGCTGATCCTCTCTGGAAACACCATATATTTT.

V and J are TRBV28 and TRBJ1-6; D may be TRBD1 (5 bases). The CDR3 is 15 residues long. V was shortened by 9 bases and J by 0 bases, with 12 bases between the two germline ends. From germline, CDR1 is MDHEN and CDR2 SYDVKM. Written as DNA, the CDR3 is TGTGCCAGTCACAGGTATAGCTCCTATAATTCACCCCTCCACTTT. This translates into CASHRYSSYNSPLHF.

The chain combines TRBV6-5 with TRBJ2-5, with 8 bases that match TRBD1. V shed 6 bases, J shed 2 bases, and the junction held 8 bases outside the gene matches. This CDR3 is 15 amino acids long. Germline-derived CDR1 and CDR2 are MNHEY and SVGAGI. The CDR3 sequence: CASRRNRGFQETQYF. CDR3 in DNA: TGTGCCAGCAGGCGAAACAGGGGGTTTCAAGAGACCCAGTACTTC.

J is TRBJ2-5 and V is TRBV2; 8 bases agree with TRBD2. Unmatched junction bases numbered 8, after V lost 3 bases and J lost 5 bases. The CDR3 extends over 15 amino acids. The germline V gene has CDR1 SNHLY and CDR2 FYNNEI. The CDR3 protein is CASSDPSGSLETQYF. CDR3 nucleotides: TGTGCCAGCAGTGACCCAAGCGGGAGCTTGGAGACCCAGTACTTC.

V usage is TRBV25-1 and J usage is TRBJ2-1; no reliable D call. The CDR3 is 14 residues long. V lost 5 bases, J lost 4 bases, and 12 bases lay in between. Germline V gene data show CDR1 as MGHDK and CDR2 as SYGVNS. The CDR3 here is CASSRRLTYNEQFF. Written as DNA, the CDR3 is TGTGCCAGCAGTAGGCGTTTGACATACAATGAGCAGTTCTTC.

The chain uses TRBV11-2 and TRBJ2-7; D perhaps matches TRBD1 (6 bases). Trimming removed 3 bases at V and 0 bases at J, with 9 bases between. This CDR3 is built from 14 residues. The germline V gene encodes CDR1 SGHAT and CDR2 FQNNGV. CDR3 region: CASSLGAFSYEQYF. In DNA, the CDR3 is TGTGCCAGCAGCTTGGGGGCGTTCTCCTACGAGCAGTACTTC.

The V and J genes are TRBV18 and TRBJ2-3, with 7 bases identical to TRBD2. The trim removed 1 base at V and 7 bases at J, leaving 8 bases unmatched. CDR3 length: 15 residues. Germline V gene sequence: CDR1 KGHSH, CDR2 LQKENI. The CDR3 here is CASSPRNQRGHTQYF. The DNA of the CDR3 is TGTGCCAGCTCACCACGGAACCAGCGGGGTCATACGCAGTATTTT.

The chain has TRBV5-1 and TRBJ2-1, with 7 bases that match TRBD2. Germline trimming cut 2 bases from V and 5 bases from J; bases unmatched to any gene: 7. Germline CDR1 and CDR2: SGHRS and YFSETQ. The CDR3 runs 15 residues. In DNA, the CDR3 is TGCGCCAGCAGCTTAAGCGGGATAGGGAACAATGAGCAGTTCTTC. It yields the protein CASSLSGIGNNEQFF.

The chain links TRBV19 to TRBJ1-5; TRBD1 aligns across 7 bases. This CDR3 spans 18 amino acids. V lost 6 bases to trimming and J lost 3 bases; unmatched junction nucleotides: 17. The germline V gene encodes CDR1 LNHDA and CDR2 SQIVND (reference sequence). The chain's CDR3 is CASSPGGTGTGNNQPQHF. The DNA of the CDR3 is TGTGCCAGTAGCCCAGGGGGTACCGGGACGGGAAACAATCAGCCCCAGCATTTT.

This clone showed up many times. This chain links TRBV6-5 with TRBJ2-3; D gene ambiguous. V lost 4 bases and J 6 bases, leaving 11 bases between the germline ends. The CDR3 totals 13 residues. Per germline, CDR1 MNHEY and CDR2 SVGAGI. In nucleotides, the CDR3 is TGTGCCAGCAGTTTCAGGTCATCTGATACGCAGTATTTT. Protein: CASSFRSSDTQYF.

This CDR3 is CASNDRALNTEAFF. CDR3 nucleotides: TGTGCCAGCAACGACAGGGCCTTGAACACTGAAGCTTTCTTT. The V call is TRBV6-5, the J call TRBJ1-1; TRBD1 agrees at 7 bases. The CDR3 is 14 amino acids. Germline V lookup: CDR1 MNHEY, CDR2 SVGAGI. Losses at the gene ends were 7 bases for V and 0 bases for J; bases not matched to a gene: 5.

The rearrangement uses TRBV11-2 and TRBJ1-1; 7 nucleotides line up with TRBD1. The CDR3 length is 14 residues. The germline V gene encodes CDR1 SGHAT and CDR2 FQNNGV. After removal of 5 bases from V and 13 bases from J, the junction contained 16 bases not matched to a gene. This CDR3 reads CASSLLGQVGGGFF. The CDR3, as DNA: TGTGCCAGCAGCCTTCTTGGACAGGTTGGAGGAGGTTTCTTT.

The chain uses TRBV7-9 and TRBJ2-2, with D perhaps matching TRBD2 (5 bases). Germline-derived CDR1 and CDR2 are SEHNR and FQNEAQ (reference sequence). Trimming pared 6 bases from V and 0 bases from J, leaving 17 bases between. This CDR3 is 17 amino acids long. The chain's CDR3 is CASSQSRGGPNTGELFF. DNA for the CDR3: TGTGCCAGCAGTCAATCACGCGGAGGACCGAACACCGGGGAGCTGTTTTTT. Supplemented by reference TRBV7-9 and TRBJ2-2, the full variable domain reads DTGVSQNPRHKITKRGQNVTFRCDPISEHNRLYWYRQTLGQGPEFLTYFQNEAQLEKSRLLSDRFSAERPKGSFSTLEIQRTEQGDSAMYLCASSQSRGGPNTGELFFGEGSRLTVL.

This clone came up a few times. The CDR3 DNA sequence: TGTGCCAGTAACACCCCGGGACAGGGTATTATGGGCAATCAGCCCCAGCATTTT. It specifies CASNTPGQGIMGNQPQHF. V is TRBV19 and J is TRBJ1-5, with 9 nucleotides matching TRBD1. This CDR3 is 18 amino acids long. Germline assignment: CDR1 LNHDA and CDR2 SQIVND (reference sequence). V lost 7 bases and J lost 2; bases outside the gene matches: 15.

This chain uses TRBV7-3 with TRBJ2-7, with TRBD2 matching over 15 bases. Trimming removed 2 bases from V and 6 bases from J; junction bases left unmatched: 2. Germline V gene lookup returns CDR1 SGHTA and CDR2 FQGTGA. This CDR3 comprises 15 residues. The CDR3 region has the DNA TGTGCCAGCAGCTTAGTGGGACTAGCGGGGGGCGAGCAGTACTTC. This translates into CASSLVGLAGGEQYF. Together with reference TRBV7-3 and TRBJ2-7, the CDR3 gives the full variable domain: GAGVSQTPSNKVTEKGKYVELRCDPISGHTALYWYRQSLGQGPEFLIYFQGTGAADDSGLPNDRFFAVRPEGSVSTLKIQRTERGDSAVYLCASSLVGLAGGEQYFGPGTRLTVT.

J is TRBJ2-6 and V is TRBV19; D may be TRBD2 (6 bases). Germline CDR1 and CDR2: LNHDA and SQIVND (reference sequence). The length of the CDR3 is 17 residues. The V end lost 5 bases, the J end lost 1 base, and 15 bases lay between the germline ends. CDR3: CASSPREGLSGANVLTF. In nucleotides, the CDR3 is TGTGCCAGTAGTCCCCGCGAGGGACTGTCTGGGGCCAACGTCCTGACTTTC.

The chain carries TRBV5-1 and TRBJ2-1; TRBD2 agrees at 11 bases. With V trimmed by 4 bases and J by 9 bases, 15 bases remained unmatched. CDR1 is SGHRS and CDR2 is YFSETQ in the germline V gene. CDR3 length: 17 residues. Written as DNA, the CDR3 is TGCGCCAGCAGCGACCCCGTCCTAGCGGGGGGTGGCACTGAGCAGTTCTTC. Protein: CASSDPVLAGGGTEQFF.